The 10 T cell receptor beta chains below were found in one sample sequenced in a study of shared clonotypes between healthy human individuals. The method was immunoSEQ multiplex PCR; TCRdb's version includes in-frame clones alone and lacks a portion of them. The table includes approximately 980,000 clones, over 75% detected once. Sequencing used memory CD4+ T cells sorted from blood. The sample's subset: CD45RA-negative fraction. The source of these receptors is a man aged 18 to 30 in good health.

The chain joins TRBV19 to TRBJ2-3, with 10 bases fitting TRBD2. Trimming cost V 1 base and J 3 bases; bases outside gene matches: 7. The length of the CDR3 is 17 residues. Per the germline V gene, CDR1 is LNHDA and CDR2 is SQIVND (reference sequence). The CDR3 sequence: CASSIGGAGGSTDTQYF. The CDR3 DNA reads TGTGCCAGTAGTATAGGTGGAGCGGGAGGGTCGACAGATACGCAGTATTTT.

This clone turned up a few times. The chain couples TRBV9 to TRBJ2-1; 11 bases line up with TRBD2. Unmatched junction bases numbered 8, after V lost 1 base and J lost 8 bases. The V gene's germline CDR1 is SGDLS and CDR2 YYNGEE. The length of the CDR3 is 16 residues. Here the CDR3 DNA reads TGTGCCAGCAGCGTATCCCCAACTAGCGGGAGCTATGAGCAGTTCTTC. It is translated as CASSVSPTSGSYEQFF.

The chain joins TRBV15 to TRBJ1-2; 9 positions match TRBD1. J lost 1 base, V lost 0 bases, and 6 bases had no gene match. This CDR3 is 17 amino acids long. The V gene's germline CDR1 is LNHNV and CDR2 YYDKDF (reference sequence). The CDR3 DNA reads as TGTGCCACCAGCAGAGATTCGGGACAGGGAGTTAACTATGGCTACACCTTC. This gives the protein CATSRDSGQGVNYGYTF. Looking up the rest from reference TRBV15 and TRBJ1-2 gives the full variable domain: DAMVIQNPRYQVTQFGKPVTLSCSQTLNHNVMYWYQQKSSQAPKLLFHYYDKDFNNEADTPDNFQSRRPNTSFCFLDIRSPGLGDTAMYLCATSRDSGQGVNYGYTFGSGTRLTVV.

This clone showed up just once. Relative to the germline gene, one junction end is altered; a read error may explain this. The rearrangement links TRBV30 to TRBJ2-7; 7 bases line up with TRBD2. Looked up from germline, CDR1 is GTSNPN and CDR2 is SVGIG (reference sequence). The CDR3 consists of 12 residues. The CDR3 coding sequence is TGTGCCTGGAGCTCACTGGGGGGGGTTGAGTGCTTC. Amino acid sequence: CAWSSLGGVECF.

This clone was seen a few times. V usage is TRBV5-1 and J usage is TRBJ1-5, with no clear D. The V gene lost 7 bases and the J gene lost 7 bases, with 6 bases spanning the gap. The CDR3 totals 10 residues. Germline assignment: CDR1 SGHRS and CDR2 YFSETQ. CDR3 sequence: CASHEQPQHF. CDR3 DNA: TGCGCCAGCCATGAACAGCCCCAGCATTTT.

The chain has TRBV27 and TRBJ1-3, with D tentatively TRBD1 (6 bases). CDR3 length: 16 residues. Trimming cost V 5 bases and J 2 bases, with 16 bases left between them. Germline lookup yields CDR1 MNHEY and CDR2 SMNVEV (reference sequence). The CDR3 DNA reads TGTGCCAGCAGTCCTCCCGGGGGGCGGGCTGGAAACACCATATATTTT. Residues: CASSPPGGRAGNTIYF.

The chain has TRBV7-9 and TRBJ2-5; TRBD1 agrees at 8 bases. This CDR3 contains 18 residues. V was clipped by 3 bases and J by 3 bases; unmatched bases: 15. Germline CDR1 and CDR2: SEHNR and FQNEAQ (reference sequence). The CDR3, as DNA: TGTGCCAGCAGCTTCGGTCATAAACAGGGGGTAGCCGAAGAGACCCAGTACTTC. Its protein product is CASSFGHKQGVAEETQYF.

This clone came up once. The V call is TRBV4-2, the J call TRBJ1-1, with D perhaps TRBD1 (5 bases). The V gene lost 0 bases and the J gene lost 5 bases, with 7 bases spanning the gap. Looked up from germline, CDR1 is LGHNA and CDR2 is YNFKEQ. The CDR3 spans 13 residues. The CDR3 DNA reads as TGTGCCAGCAGCCAAGAGCAGGGTACTGAAGCTTTCTTT. Residues: CASSQEQGTEAFF.

The chain combines TRBV10-2 with TRBJ2-5, with TRBD2 matching over 8 bases. Trimming cost V 4 bases and J 7 bases; bases outside gene matches: 5. Germline CDR1 and CDR2: WSHSY and SAAADI. This CDR3 has 13 residues. CDR3 residues: CASSAGTRVTQYF. CDR3 nucleotide sequence: TGCGCCAGCAGTGCGGGGACTAGGGTGACCCAGTACTTC.

This clone was seen only a few times. J is TRBJ1-1 and V is TRBV6-6; 8 nucleotides line up with TRBD1. V lost 4 bases and J lost 1; bases outside the gene matches: 5. Germline V lookup: CDR1 MNHNY, CDR2 SVGAGI (reference sequence). This CDR3 has 15 amino acids. The chain's CDR3 is CASSFSRGRNTEAFF. CDR3 nucleotide sequence: TGTGCCAGCAGTTTCTCCAGGGGGCGGAACACTGAAGCTTTCTTT.